Listed below are T cell receptor beta chains from one sample, sequenced in a study of circulating and synovial CD4+ cells in juvenile arthritis. The protocol was immunoSEQ multiplex PCR, while the TCRdb copy is restricted to in-frame clones and leaves out a portion. The sample carries over 30,000 clones, approximately 96% recorded once. The source material was CD4+ T cells from blood. The origin of the receptors is a human donor with juvenile idiopathic arthritis. Both conserved end residues are part of each CDR3. The D gene is left open where the match is weak. Expanded clones get a size class; other rows say once, few or many, or leave the size out.

TRBV19	TRBJ2-7	TRBD1	once	TGTGCCAGTAAGTCGGACAGGGCCTCCGAGCAGTACTTC	CASKSDRASEQYF
TRBV6-5	TRBJ2-7	TRBD2	NA	TGTGCCAGCAGTAGCGGGGGAACAATTTACGAGCAGTACTTC	CASSSGGTIYEQYF
TRBV4-1	TRBJ1-1	NA	once	TGCGCCAGCAGCCTAAGCGGCACCCTGGAGGCTTTCTTT	CASSLSGTLEAFF
TRBV4-3	TRBJ1-2	NA	NA	TGCGCCAGCAGCCCGCACAGGGACGACCCCTATGGCTACACCTTC	CASSPHRDDPYGYTF
TRBV29-1	TRBJ2-3	TRBD2	NA	TGCAGCGCCGCTGCGGGGGGGCGGGATACGCAGTATTTT	CSAAAGGRDTQYF
TRBV19	TRBJ2-7	TRBD1	NA	TGTGCCAGTAGTATAGCAGGGACAGTGTCCTACGAGCAGTACTTC	CASSIAGTVSYEQYF
TRBV4-1	TRBJ2-3	TRBD2	NA	TGCGCCAGCAGCCAAGAGACTAGCGGGTACACAGATACGCAGTATTTT	CASSQETSGYTDTQYF
TRBV7-3	TRBJ2-3	NA	NA	TGTGCCAGCAGCCCAACGGGGAGAGAAGATACGCAGTATTTT	CASSPTGREDTQYF
TRBV27	TRBJ2-2	TRBD2	NA	TGTGCCAGCAGTTTACGCGGACTGGGGGGGAGCGGGGGGACGCTAAACACCGGGGAGCTGTTTTTT	CASSLRGLGGSGGTLNTGELFF
TRBV5-1	TRBJ1-1	NA	NA	TGCGCCAGCAGCTTGTCGGGAGGGAGTGGAGCTGAAGCTTTCTTT	CASSLSGGSGAEAFF
TRBV19	TRBJ2-1	NA	once	TGTGCCAGTAGGTATACACCATACAATGAGCAGTTCTTC	CASRYTPYNEQFF
TRBV4-3	TRBJ2-3	TRBD2	NA	TGCGCCAGCAGCCAAGATCCTAGCGGGGGGGCCGGGGCAGATACGCAGTATTTT	CASSQDPSGGAGADTQYF
TRBV29-1	TRBJ2-3	TRBD1	NA	TGCAGCGTTGAAGACCCGGGACAGGTGGCCACAGATACGCAGTATTTT	CSVEDPGQVATDTQYF
TRBV7-3	TRBJ2-3	TRBD2	NA	TGTGCCAGCAGCTTTACTAGCGGGGGGAGCACAGATACGCAGTATTTT	CASSFTSGGSTDTQYF
TRBV29-1	TRBJ2-1	TRBD1	NA	TGCAGCGTCAGACAGGGTAAAAACAATGAGCAGTTCTTC	CSVRQGKNNEQFF
TRBV29-1	TRBJ1-3	NA	NA	TGCAGCGCTGTGACAGACGGGGGAAACACCATATATTTT	CSAVTDGGNTIYF
TRBV10-3	TRBJ2-1	TRBD2	NA	TGTGCCATCAGGGCCCATAGCGGGGGGGTGACTGAGCAGTTCTTC	CAIRAHSGGVTEQFF
TRBV19	TRBJ2-3	NA	few	TGTGCCGGGCAAGGGGGGCAGTATTTT	CAGQGGQYF
TRBV19	TRBJ2-2	NA	NA	TGTGCCAGTACCTCCTTGAGACAGGCTAGATCCGGGGAGCTGTTTTTT	CASTSLRQARSGELFF
TRBV7-3	TRBJ2-1	TRBD2	NA	TGTGCCAGCAGCTCAAGACTAGCGGGTGTCGCCAATGAGCAGTTCTTC	CASSSRLAGVANEQFF
TRBV7-9	TRBJ1-3	TRBD1	NA	TGTGCCAGCAGCTCAGTAACAGGGGAAGGAGCTGGAAACACCATATATTTT	CASSSVTGEGAGNTIYF
TRBV5-1	TRBJ2-1	NA	NA	TGCGCCAGCAGCCATGGGCTAGCCCACTCCTACAATGAGCAGTTCTTC	CASSHGLAHSYNEQFF
TRBV19	TRBJ1-1	TRBD1	NA	TGTGCCAGTAGTATAGGAGGCAGGGGGTCTGAAGCTTTCTTT	CASSIGGRGSEAFF
TRBV2	TRBJ1-6	NA	NA	TGTGCCAGCAGTCGGGTAGTATACAGGGCTAATAGTTTTACCTTACCCCTCCACTTT	CASSRVVYRANSFTLPLHF
TRBV28	TRBJ1-1	NA	NA	TGTGCCAGCAACACTCAAGGTCAGGGAAACACTGAAGCTTTCTTT	CASNTQGQGNTEAFF